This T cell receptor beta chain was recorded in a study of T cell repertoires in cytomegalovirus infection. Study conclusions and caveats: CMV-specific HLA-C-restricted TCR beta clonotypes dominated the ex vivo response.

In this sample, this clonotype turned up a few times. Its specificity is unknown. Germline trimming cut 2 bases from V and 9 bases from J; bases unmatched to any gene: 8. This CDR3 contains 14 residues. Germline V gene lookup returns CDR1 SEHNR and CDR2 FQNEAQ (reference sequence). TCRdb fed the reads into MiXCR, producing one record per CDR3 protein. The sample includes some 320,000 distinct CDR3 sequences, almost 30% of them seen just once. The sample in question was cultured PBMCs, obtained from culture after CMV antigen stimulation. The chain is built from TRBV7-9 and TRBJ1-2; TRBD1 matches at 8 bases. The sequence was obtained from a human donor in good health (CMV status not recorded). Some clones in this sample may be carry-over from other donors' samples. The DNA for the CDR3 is TGTGCCAGCAGCTTAACAGGGGGACTATGGAGCTACACCTTC. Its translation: CASSLTGGLWSYTF.